One and the same sample provided the 32 T cell receptor beta chains below, sequenced in a study of cytomegalovirus exposure and HLA in healthy donors. The PCR made use of 60 Vbeta and 13 Jbeta primers. Only in-frame clones appear in the TCRdb table, and some are missing; sequencing was by immunoSEQ multiplex PCR. The data hold over 120,000 clones, with approximately 80% observed a single time. The sample comprised PBMCs. The receptors shown here come from a man aged 25 to 40 in good health and CMV-seropositive.

The J gene is TRBJ1-1, the V gene TRBV2; 10 nucleotides line up with TRBD1. The V gene end was trimmed by 5 bases and the J gene end by 0 bases; junction bases not matched to a gene: 9. This CDR3 comprises 17 residues. Germline CDR1 and CDR2: SNHLY and FYNNEI. The CDR3 reads CASSPGQGRTMNTEAFF. CDR3 sequence (DNA): TGTGCCAGCAGTCCGGGACAGGGGAGAACCATGAACACTGAAGCTTTCTTT.

This rearrangement joins TRBV7-2 to TRBJ2-3; 7 bases are a match to TRBD2. The CDR3 covers 13 residues. The germline CDR1 and CDR2 sequences are SGHTA and FQGNSA. The V segment lost 8 bases and the J segment 10 bases; nucleotides outside the gene matches: 12. CDR3 protein: CASCVGGSAAQYF. In DNA, the CDR3 is TGTGCCAGCTGCGTGGGCGGGAGTGCGGCGCAGTATTTT.

This clone came up once. V and J are TRBV6-1 and TRBJ2-7; TRBD1 aligns across 9 bases. Germline-derived CDR1 and CDR2 are MNHNS and SASEGT. CDR3 size: 14 residues. Trimming took 7 bases from V and 1 from J; bases not matched to a gene: 5. The CDR3 spells CASTPGQGSYEQYF. DNA for the CDR3: TGTGCCAGCACCCCGGGACAGGGTTCCTACGAGCAGTACTTC.

The chain carries TRBV5-4 and TRBJ2-3, with 14 bases that match TRBD2. From germline, CDR1 is SGHNT and CDR2 YYREEE (reference sequence). The CDR3 consists of 16 residues. V gave up 3 bases and J gave up 3 bases; unmatched junction bases: 3. CDR3: CASSSGTSGRTDTQYF. CDR3 sequence (DNA): TGTGCCAGCAGCTCCGGGACTAGCGGGAGAACAGATACGCAGTATTTT.

The rearrangement joins TRBV5-8 to TRBJ1-1; D gene uncertain. Germline V CDR1 and CDR2: SGHTS, YDEGEE. CDR3 length: 14 amino acids. The V gene lost 4 bases and the J gene lost 7 bases, with 17 bases spanning the gap. CDR3 residues: CASSNEEDLGEAFF. In DNA, the CDR3 is TGTGCCAGCAGCAATGAAGAGGATTTGGGTGAAGCTTTCTTT.

The CDR3 protein is CASNRDREVSDTQYF. The CDR3 DNA sequence: TGTGCCAGCAACCGGGACAGGGAGGTTTCAGATACGCAGTATTTT. The V gene is TRBV2, the J gene TRBJ2-3; 9 bases fit TRBD1. The CDR3 totals 15 residues. The germline V gene has CDR1 SNHLY and CDR2 FYNNEI. The junction had 9 bases not matched to a gene; V was cut back by 7 bases and J by 4 bases. Using reference TRBV2 and TRBJ2-3 for the parts outside the CDR3, the full variable domain is EPEVTQTPSHQVTQMGQEVILRCVPISNHLYFYWYRQILGQKVEFLVSFYNNEISEKSEIFDDQFSVERPDGSNFTLKIRSTKLEDSAMYFCASNRDREVSDTQYFGPGTRLTVL.

This sequence joins TRBV9 and TRBJ2-2; possibly TRBD1 for D (5 bases). Germline V gene data show CDR1 as SGDLS and CDR2 as YYNGEE. The CDR3 has 15 amino acids. V lost 0 bases and J lost 3, with 9 bases in between. CDR3 loop: CASSVAVGHTGELFF. The CDR3, as DNA: TGTGCCAGCAGCGTAGCCGTGGGGCACACCGGGGAGCTGTTTTTT.

This chain uses TRBV5-4 with TRBJ1-6; 9 nucleotides line up with TRBD1. After removal of 4 bases from V and 10 bases from J, the junction contained 6 bases not matched to a gene. The CDR3 loop spans 14 amino acids. CDR1 and CDR2 from the germline V gene are SGHNT and YYREEE (reference sequence). CDR3: CASSLQGAESPLHF. The CDR3, as DNA: TGTGCCAGCAGCCTACAGGGGGCCGAGTCACCCCTCCACTTT.

J is TRBJ2-1 and V is TRBV28; 12 bases are a match to TRBD2. The CDR3 totals 17 residues. V lost 6 bases, J lost 0 bases, and 6 bases stayed unmatched. Germline CDR1 is MDHEN and CDR2 is SYDVKM. CDR3 sequence reads: CASSSGTSGLSYNEQFF. In DNA form, the CDR3 reads TGTGCCAGCAGCTCCGGGACTAGCGGGCTCTCCTACAATGAGCAGTTCTTC.

This chain uses TRBV15 with TRBJ1-2; possibly TRBD1 for D (6 bases). V shed 5 bases and J shed 2 bases, with 12 bases lying between them. Germline V gives CDR1 LNHNV, CDR2 YYDKDF (reference sequence). This CDR3 contains 14 residues. CDR3 in DNA: TGTGCCACCAGCTTTTGGACAGCCAACTATGGCTACACCTTC. Its translation is CATSFWTANYGYTF.

This sequence joins TRBV19 and TRBJ2-1; no definite D call. CDR3 length: 14 residues. Germline CDR1 LNHDA, CDR2 SQIVND (reference sequence). V was trimmed by 4 bases and J by 0 bases, leaving 7 bases between them. The CDR3 protein is CASSTPSSYNEQFF. DNA for the CDR3: TGTGCCAGTAGTACACCGAGCTCCTACAATGAGCAGTTCTTC.

J is TRBJ2-7 and V is TRBV11-3; no reliable D call. This CDR3 has 13 amino acids. V was pared by 5 bases and J by 4 bases, with 12 bases between. CDR1 is SGHNT, CDR2 YENEEA, per germline. CDR3 coding DNA: TGTGCCAGCAGCGAGAAGCGCCCTTACGAGCAGTACTTC. Its translation is CASSEKRPYEQYF.

This chain uses TRBV5-1 with TRBJ1-3; TRBD1 aligns across 8 bases. J lost 0 bases, V lost 4 bases, and 6 bases had no gene match. The CDR3 covers 16 residues. From germline, CDR1 is SGHRS and CDR2 YFSETQ. In DNA form, the CDR3 reads TGCGCCAGCAGCATAGGACAGGGCTACTCTGGAAACACCATATATTTT. It translates to CASSIGQGYSGNTIYF.

The chain is built from TRBV6-5 and TRBJ2-7, with D possibly matching TRBD1 (5 bases). CDR1 and CDR2 from the germline V gene are MNHEY and SVGAGI. The CDR3 runs 13 residues. Trimming took off 5 bases at V and 2 bases at J, with 10 bases between the two ends. DNA for the CDR3: TGTGCCAGCAGTGAGACAGCTACCTACGAGCAGTACTTC. Its protein product is CASSETATYEQYF.

The rearrangement joins TRBV9 to TRBJ1-2; D is unresolved. The CDR3 loop spans 15 amino acids. Per the germline V gene, CDR1 is SGDLS and CDR2 is YYNGEE. The V and J ends lost 0 bases and 5 bases respectively, with 14 bases between them. CDR3 nucleotide sequence: TGTGCCAGCAGCGTAGGGCCCGGGATTGCGTATGGCTACACCTTC. Amino acid sequence: CASSVGPGIAYGYTF.

The chain couples TRBV6-5 to TRBJ1-6, with D hard to call. The CDR3 is made up of 15 amino acids. Germline V lookup: CDR1 MNHEY, CDR2 SVGAGI. V lost 6 bases to trimming and J lost 0 bases, with 9 bases between them. CDR3 loop: CASSQMSSYNSPLHF. The CDR3 coding sequence is TGTGCCAGCAGCCAAATGAGCTCCTATAATTCACCCCTCCACTTT.

As for this clone: Relative to the germline gene, one junction end is altered; a read error may explain this. V gene TRBV7-7 combines with J gene TRBJ2-5; TRBD2 matches 10 bases. The germline gives CDR1 SSHAT, CDR2 FNYEAQ (reference sequence). CDR3 length: 17 amino acids. CDR3 DNA sequence: TGTGCTAGCAGCTTAGATCCAGCGGGGGGGCCTCAAGAGACCCAGTACTTC. The encoded protein is CASSLDPAGGPQETQYF.

The genes are TRBV11-2 and TRBJ2-2, with 9 positions matching TRBD1. The CDR3 has 16 residues. Trimming removed 3 bases from V and 5 bases from J; junction bases left unmatched: 7. The germline V gene encodes CDR1 SGHAT and CDR2 FQNNGV. The CDR3 DNA follows: TGTGCCAGCAGCTTTGTTACAGGGGGCATTACCGGGGAGCTGTTTTTT. Translating it yields CASSFVTGGITGELFF.

The chain carries TRBV7-2 and TRBJ2-2; weak D call: TRBD2 (5 bases). The V end lost 1 base, the J end lost 5 bases, and 11 bases lay between the germline ends. Germline V lookup: CDR1 SGHTA, CDR2 FQGNSA. There are 15 residues in the CDR3. The CDR3 sequence is CASSLVVPGTGELFF. The CDR3 bases are TGTGCCAGCAGCTTAGTAGTTCCGGGGACCGGGGAGCTGTTTTTT.

V usage is TRBV6-6 and J usage is TRBJ1-1, with 10 bases fitting TRBD1. The length of the CDR3 is 16 residues. Looked up from germline, CDR1 is MNHNY and CDR2 is SVGAGI (reference sequence). The junction had 8 bases not matched to a gene; V was cut back by 5 bases and J by 2 bases. CDR3 in amino acids: CASSPRQGARNTEAFF. The CDR3 region has the DNA TGTGCCAGCAGTCCCCGACAGGGGGCGCGAAACACTGAAGCTTTCTTT.

The chain is built from TRBV6-1 and TRBJ2-5; the match to TRBD1 covers 7 bases. The junction had 4 bases not matched to a gene; V was cut back by 6 bases and J by 3 bases. The CDR3 length is 13 residues. Germline V CDR1 and CDR2: MNHNS, SASEGT. This chain's CDR3 is CASSKDREETQYF. The CDR3 region has the DNA TGTGCCAGCAGCAAAGACAGGGAAGAGACCCAGTACTTC.

The V call is TRBV10-3, the J call TRBJ2-2; unclear D gene. Trimming pared 6 bases from V and 1 base from J, leaving 3 bases between. The CDR3 covers 12 residues. From germline, CDR1 is ENHRY and CDR2 SYGVKD. The chain's CDR3 is CAISLNTGELFF. CDR3 nucleotides: TGTGCCATCAGCCTGAACACCGGGGAGCTGTTTTTT.

The chain joins TRBV15 to TRBJ2-5; maybe TRBD1 (6 bases). Deletions cut 5 bases from V and 1 base from J, with 11 bases between. The CDR3 totals 14 residues. Germline V lookup: CDR1 LNHNV, CDR2 YYDKDF (reference sequence). This chain's CDR3 is CATSHTGFQETQYF. CDR3 nucleotides: TGTGCCACCAGCCATACAGGGTTCCAAGAGACCCAGTACTTC.

The genes are TRBV28 and TRBJ2-7; 9 nucleotides align to TRBD2. Germline CDR1 and CDR2: MDHEN and SYDVKM. V shed 3 bases, J shed 7 bases, and the junction held 10 bases outside the gene matches. The CDR3 length is 15 residues. CDR3 in DNA: TGTGCCAGCAGTTTGGGGCGGGAGGGCCATAAAGAGCAGTACTTC. This encodes CASSLGREGHKEQYF. The variable domain in full, with the rest retrieved from reference TRBV28 and TRBJ2-7, is DVKVTQSSRYLVKRTGEKVFLECVQDMDHENMFWYRQDPGLGLRLIYFSYDVKMKEKGDIPEGYSVSREKKERFSLILESASTNQTSMYLCASSLGREGHKEQYFGPGTRLTVT.

The chain is built from TRBV6-1 and TRBJ2-6, with D possibly matching TRBD2 (5 bases). Germline V CDR1 and CDR2: MNHNS, SASEGT. With 1 base removed from V and 1 base from J, the gap between germline ends came to 14 bases. The CDR3 extends over 18 amino acids. The CDR3 nucleotides are TGTGCCAGCAGTGAAGTTGGCAACCGGGGATCTGGGGCCAACGTCCTGACTTTC. It translates to CASSEVGNRGSGANVLTF.

The J gene is TRBJ2-1, the V gene TRBV14, with D possibly being TRBD2 (5 bases). CDR3 length equals 14 residues. Germline loops: CDR1 SGHDN, CDR2 FVKESK. V gave up 8 bases and J gave up 9 bases, with 20 bases separating them. Here the CDR3 reads CASDRSPSGGEQFF. In DNA, the CDR3 is TGTGCCAGCGATCGTAGCCCATCCGGAGGTGAGCAGTTCTTC.

The chain combines TRBV2 with TRBJ1-1; D is undetermined. The V end was cut by 2 bases, the J end by 4 bases, with 11 bases between. Germline loops: CDR1 SNHLY, CDR2 FYNNEI. The CDR3 is 14 residues long. The CDR3 spells CASSELAGSTEAFF. The CDR3 DNA sequence: TGTGCCAGCAGTGAACTGGCGGGGTCCACTGAAGCTTTCTTT.

The chain has TRBV5-1 and TRBJ2-1, with no clear D. Germline-derived CDR1 and CDR2 are SGHRS and YFSETQ. The CDR3 has 15 residues. V gave up 0 bases and J gave up 0 bases, with 7 bases separating them. This chain's CDR3 is CASSLDGSSYNEQFF. CDR3 coding DNA: TGCGCCAGCAGCTTGGATGGCAGCTCCTACAATGAGCAGTTCTTC.

The chain uses TRBV7-9 and TRBJ1-1; perhaps TRBD1 as D (6 bases). V was cut by 7 bases and J by 5 bases, with 17 bases left in between. The CDR3 length is 14 residues. CDR1 and CDR2 from the germline V gene are SEHNR and FQNEAQ (reference sequence). This chain's CDR3 is CASTSQGPATEAFF. The CDR3 nucleotides are TGTGCCAGCACCTCTCAGGGGCCAGCGACTGAAGCTTTCTTT.

The chain uses TRBV9 and TRBJ1-2; D is unresolved. The V gene lost 0 bases and the J gene lost 6 bases, with 6 bases spanning the gap. Germline V gene data show CDR1 as SGDLS and CDR2 as YYNGEE. The CDR3 spans 12 residues. The CDR3 region is CASSVDGDGYTF. Here the CDR3 DNA reads TGTGCCAGCAGCGTAGACGGGGATGGCTACACCTTC.

The chain has TRBV19 and TRBJ1-6, with a tentative D call TRBD1 (5 bases). Looked up from germline, CDR1 is LNHDA and CDR2 is SQIVND (reference sequence). The ends were cut back, 5 bases at V and 14 bases at J, with 16 bases in the middle. This CDR3 region has 13 residues. This CDR3 reads CASSFSGSGALHF. The CDR3 DNA sequence: TGTGCCAGTAGTTTCAGTGGTTCGGGGGCCCTCCACTTT.

The genes are TRBV19 and TRBJ2-6, with D maybe TRBD1 (5 bases). Germline CDR1 reads LNHDA; CDR2 reads SQIVND (reference sequence). This CDR3 has 16 amino acids. V was cut by 7 bases and J by 0 bases, with 13 bases left in between. CDR3 amino acids: CASTPTVRSGANVLTF. The CDR3 DNA reads as TGTGCCAGTACCCCGACAGTCCGCTCTGGGGCCAACGTCCTGACTTTC.